This T cell receptor beta chain comes out of a study of T-cell memory formation after mild COVID-19. Overall study: TCR clusters showed largely donor specificity.

5'RACE with constant-segment primers built TCRalpha and TCRbeta cDNA libraries with UMIs. MiXCR was run by TCRdb on the 5' RACE reads, yielding one entry per CDR3 protein. The sample includes a few hundred thousand distinct CDR3 sequences, approximately 22% of them seen just once. About this clonotype: Its specificity is not known.

Germline CDR1 LGHNA, CDR2 YNFKEQ. Trimming removed 0 bases at V and 1 base at J, with 7 bases between. CDR3 length equals 15 residues. Points from the study as a whole: The finding that pre-infection memory included some responding clones suggested that cross-reactive memory joined.

The chain has TRBV4-2 and TRBJ1-5; D gene uncertain. The sequence derives from a young man who had mild COVID-19 (a few samples of this study predate the infection). Cell type and time point are not known. The sequencing sample was made of PBMCs or a T cell subset sorted from them (not recorded which). CDR3 nucleotides: TGTGCCAGCAGCCAAGATGGCAGGAGCAATCAGCCCCAGCATTTT. Protein: CASSQDGRSNQPQHF.